A selection of T cell receptor beta chains follows, all from one sample in a study of regulatory T cells in long-lasting Graves disease. Using its own MiXCR run on the multiplex PCR reads, TCRdb lists one record per CDR3 protein. The table lists 400,000 to 450,000 distinct CDR3 sequences, roughly 15% of them singletons. This same sample was also part of a study on T cells in Graves' hyperthyroidism and ophthalmopathy.

The source was peripheral blood mononuclear cells (PBMCs), collected at new diagnosis, from a patient treated with antithyroid drugs. These receptors came from a woman in her 30s with Graves disease. CDR3s include the opening cysteine and the closing phenylalanine or tryptophan. Each record gives: clone size, J gene, D gene, CDR3 length, V gene, CDR3 protein, CDR3 DNA. A D gene is named only where the DNA matches it firmly. Where a row states a size, it is once, few, many or the class of an expanded clone; other rows omit it.

>many|TRBJ1-1|NA|14|TRBV4-2
CASSQGNERAEAFF
TGTGCCAGCAGCCAAGGGAATGAGCGGGCTGAAGCTTTCTTT
>many|TRBJ2-3|NA|12|TRBV28
CASNLIGDTQYF
TGTGCCAGCAACTTGATAGGGGATACGCAGTATTTT
>many|TRBJ1-2|NA|17|TRBV6-2/TRBV6-3
CASSYSTAGPASYGYTF
TGTGCCAGCAGTTACTCGACGGCAGGGCCGGCTTCCTATGGCTACACCTTC
>NA|TRBJ2-1|NA|13|TRBV25-1
CASTSPRGLEQFF
TGTGCCAGCACCTCCCCCCGAGGGTTGGAGCAGTTCTTC
>NA|TRBJ2-3|NA|12|TRBV28
CASRTSSDTQYF
TGTGCCAGCAGGACTAGTTCAGATACGCAGTATTTT
>many|TRBJ1-2|NA|14|TRBV12-3/TRBV12-4
CASSLSGQGRGYTF
TGTGCCAGCAGTTTATCGGGGCAGGGAAGAGGCTACACCTTC
>NA|TRBJ1-5|NA|13|TRBV15
CATSTTGSQPQHF
TGTGCCACCAGCACCACAGGGTCTCAGCCCCAGCATTTT
>few|TRBJ1-5|NA|19|TRBV6-2/TRBV6-3
CASSYPNRLGLSSNQPQHF
TGTGCCAGCAGTTACCCCAACAGACTAGGGCTTTCTAGCAATCAGCCCCAGCATTTT
>NA|TRBJ1-5|NA|14|TRBV24-1
CATKPQRNSQPQHF
TGTGCCACCAAGCCGCAAAGGAATTCTCAGCCCCAGCATTTT
>NA|TRBJ1-5|NA|15|TRBV19
CASSIVGSSNQPQHF
TGTGCCAGTAGTATAGTTGGAAGTAGCAATCAGCCCCAGCATTTT
>few|TRBJ2-5|NA|13|TRBV5-8
CASSLLGQGTQYF
TGTGCCAGCAGCCTGCTAGGGCAAGGGACCCAGTACTTC
>NA|TRBJ1-1|NA|12|TRBV25-1
CASKGGGNEAFF
TGTGCCAGTAAAGGGGGGGGCAATGAAGCTTTCTTT
>NA|TRBJ2-1|NA|15|TRBV12-3/TRBV12-4
CASSLIPDRVNEQFF
TGTGCCAGCAGTTTAATCCCCGACAGAGTCAATGAGCAGTTCTTC
>many|TRBJ1-4|TRBD1|13|TRBV6-1
CASSRDSNEKLFF
TGTGCCAGCAGCCGGGACAGTAATGAAAAACTGTTTTTT
>few|TRBJ1-5|NA|15|TRBV7-8
CASSFTGNSWEPQHF
TGTGCCAGCAGCTTTACAGGGAACTCTTGGGAGCCCCAGCATTTT
>many|TRBJ1-1|NA|13|TRBV20-1
CSARTTGGTEAFF
TGCAGTGCTAGGACGACTGGGGGAACTGAAGCTTTCTTT
>many|TRBJ2-7|TRBD1|12|TRBV6-1
CASTRRQGRWYF
TGTGCCAGCACGCGAAGACAGGGCCGTTGGTACTTC